Listed below are T cell receptor beta chains from one sample, sequenced in a study of cytomegalovirus exposure and HLA in healthy donors. Sequencing was performed with immunoSEQ multiplex PCR; in TCRdb, only in-frame clones are kept and a portion is missing. The data contain about 64,000 clones, 85% of them singletons. The source material was PBMCs. Receptors were obtained from a female donor in good health and CMV-seronegative. CDR3s include the opening cysteine and the closing phenylalanine or tryptophan. Each record gives: clone size, J gene, V gene, CDR3 protein. Some rows mark clone size as missing; the rest say once, few, many or name a class of expanded clone.

once	TRBJ2-2	TRBV19	CASSITSWYGTGELFF
NA	TRBJ1-2	TRBV4-3	CASSQELQGNYGYTF
NA	TRBJ2-1	TRBV27	CASSLSSRGSYNEQFF
few	TRBJ2-7	TRBV4-3	CASSRQGGSYEQYF
few	TRBJ2-7	TRBV27	CASSPGWSYEQYF
NA	TRBJ2-5	TRBV19	CASSIWTGGTETQYF
NA	NA	TRBV7-2	CASSLEMPGTGTFHEQYF
NA	TRBJ2-7	TRBV7-9	CASSRGNEQYF
NA	TRBJ2-3	TRBV11-3	CASSSGKWGTDTQYF
NA	TRBJ2-1	TRBV27	CASSLILGQGPDNEQFF
once	TRBJ1-1	TRBV19	CASSIGLPGQGLGTEAFF
NA	TRBJ2-7	TRBV27	CASSLSKIGTSGSYEQYF
NA	TRBJ2-2	TRBV11-2	CASSLVRSTGELFF
once	TRBJ1-1	TRBV6-5	CASSKDRVAAFF
NA	TRBJ2-1	TRBV7-2	CASTLQTSGAYNEQFF
NA	TRBJ1-6	TRBV2	CASRIQSSYNSPLHF
NA	TRBJ2-1	TRBV30	CAWSETSVGFGFF
NA	TRBJ2-7	TRBV11-2	CASSFLGTSTPYEQYF
NA	TRBJ2-7	TRBV5-6	CASSFLAALRPYEQYF
NA	TRBJ1-5	TRBV18	CASSLNSDQPQHF
NA	TRBJ2-7	TRBV12-2	CASRYTGEASYEQYF
NA	TRBJ2-2	TRBV9	CASSIPTGGTNTGELFF
NA	TRBJ1-3	TRBV19	CASSIYPDTIYF
few	TRBJ2-1	TRBV4-1	CASSQVGRERVNEQFF
NA	TRBJ2-7	TRBV4-3	CASSRGQGAVSEQYF
NA	TRBJ2-1	TRBV30	CAWRTSEAYNEQFF
NA	TRBJ1-2	TRBV5-1	CASSFDGGTNYGYTF
NA	TRBJ2-1	TRBV15	CATSRANSRLTNEQFF
NA	TRBJ2-5	TRBV5-1	CASSGGGGETQYF
once	TRBJ1-6	TRBV18	CASSPGQLNNSPLHF
NA	TRBJ2-5	TRBV28	CASTLEGSEGRSQYF
NA	TRBJ1-1	TRBV19	CATNGIRTGEAFF
once	TRBJ1-5	TRBV28	CASSRRDRGNQPQHF